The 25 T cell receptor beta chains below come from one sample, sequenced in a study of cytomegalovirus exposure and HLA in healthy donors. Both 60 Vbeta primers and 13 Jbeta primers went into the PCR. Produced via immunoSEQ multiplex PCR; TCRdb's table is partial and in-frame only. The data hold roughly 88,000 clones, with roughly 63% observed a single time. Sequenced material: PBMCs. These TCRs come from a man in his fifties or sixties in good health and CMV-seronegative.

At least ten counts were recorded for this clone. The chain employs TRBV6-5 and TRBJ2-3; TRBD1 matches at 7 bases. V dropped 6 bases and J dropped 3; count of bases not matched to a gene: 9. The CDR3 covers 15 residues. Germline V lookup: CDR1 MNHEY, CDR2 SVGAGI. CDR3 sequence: CASSSRQGRTDTQYF. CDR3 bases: TGTGCCAGCAGCAGTAGACAGGGCCGGACAGATACGCAGTATTTT.

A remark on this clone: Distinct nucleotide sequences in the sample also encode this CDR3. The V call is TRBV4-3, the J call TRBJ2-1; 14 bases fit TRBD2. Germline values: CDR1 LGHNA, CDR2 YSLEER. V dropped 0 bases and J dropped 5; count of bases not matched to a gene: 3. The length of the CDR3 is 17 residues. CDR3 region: CASSQDLGLAGDNEQFF. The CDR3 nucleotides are TGCGCCAGCAGCCAAGACCTGGGACTAGCGGGAGACAATGAGCAGTTCTTC.

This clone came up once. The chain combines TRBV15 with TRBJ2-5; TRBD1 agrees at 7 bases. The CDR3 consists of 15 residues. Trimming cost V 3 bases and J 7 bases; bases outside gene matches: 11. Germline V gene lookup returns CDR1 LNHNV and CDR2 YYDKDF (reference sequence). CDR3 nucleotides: TGTGCCACCAGCAGCTCAGGGGGATTCAGACGGACCCAGTACTTC. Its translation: CATSSSGGFRRTQYF.

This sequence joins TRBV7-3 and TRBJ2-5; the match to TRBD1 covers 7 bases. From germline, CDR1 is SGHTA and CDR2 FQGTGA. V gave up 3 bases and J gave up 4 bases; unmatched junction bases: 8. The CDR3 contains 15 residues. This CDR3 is CASSLRQGRGETQYF. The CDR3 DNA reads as TGTGCCAGCAGCTTGAGACAGGGCCGGGGAGAGACCCAGTACTTC.

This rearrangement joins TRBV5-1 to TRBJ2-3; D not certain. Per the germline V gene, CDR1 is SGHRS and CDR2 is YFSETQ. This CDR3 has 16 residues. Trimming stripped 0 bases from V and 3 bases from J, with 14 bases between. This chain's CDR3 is CASSLGVGVSTDTQYF. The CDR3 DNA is TGCGCCAGCAGCTTGGGGGTGGGCGTGAGTACAGATACGCAGTATTTT.

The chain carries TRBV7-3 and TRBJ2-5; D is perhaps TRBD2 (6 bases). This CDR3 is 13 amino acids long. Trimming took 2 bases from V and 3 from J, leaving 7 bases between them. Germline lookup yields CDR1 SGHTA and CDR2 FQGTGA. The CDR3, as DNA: TGTGCCAGCAGCTTACGGAGGGAAGAGACCCAGTACTTC. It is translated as CASSLRREETQYF.

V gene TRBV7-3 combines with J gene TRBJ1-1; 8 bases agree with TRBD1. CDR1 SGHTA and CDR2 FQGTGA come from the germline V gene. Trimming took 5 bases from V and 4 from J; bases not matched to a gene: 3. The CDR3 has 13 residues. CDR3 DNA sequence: TGTGCCAGCAGCGCCAGGGGGCTCACTGAAGCTTTCTTT. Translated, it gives CASSARGLTEAFF.

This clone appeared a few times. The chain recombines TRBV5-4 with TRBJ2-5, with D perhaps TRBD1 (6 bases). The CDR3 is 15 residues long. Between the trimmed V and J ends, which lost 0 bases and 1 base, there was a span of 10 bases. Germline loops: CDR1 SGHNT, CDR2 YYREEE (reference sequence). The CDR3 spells CASSLARGIQETQYF. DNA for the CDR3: TGTGCCAGCAGCTTGGCCAGGGGAATCCAAGAGACCCAGTACTTC.

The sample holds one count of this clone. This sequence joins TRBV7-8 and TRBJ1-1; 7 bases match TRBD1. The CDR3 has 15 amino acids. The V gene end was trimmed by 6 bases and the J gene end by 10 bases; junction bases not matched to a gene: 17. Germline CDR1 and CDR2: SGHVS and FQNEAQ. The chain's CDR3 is CASRAADRETLTAFF. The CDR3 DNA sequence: TGTGCCAGCAGGGCCGCTGACAGGGAGACACTGACAGCTTTCTTT.

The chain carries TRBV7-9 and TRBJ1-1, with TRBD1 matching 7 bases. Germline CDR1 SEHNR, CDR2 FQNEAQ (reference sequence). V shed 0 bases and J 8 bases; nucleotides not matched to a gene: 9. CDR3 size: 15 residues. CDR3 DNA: TGTGCCAGCAGCTTAGCATATCCGACAGGGAGGGAAGCTTTCTTT. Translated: CASSLAYPTGREAFF.

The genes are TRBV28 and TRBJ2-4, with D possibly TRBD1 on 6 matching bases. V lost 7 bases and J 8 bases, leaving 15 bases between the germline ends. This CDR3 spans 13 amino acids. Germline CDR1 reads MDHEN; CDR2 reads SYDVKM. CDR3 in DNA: TGTGCCAGCACCCCTAGTGGGGGCGACATTCAGTACTTC. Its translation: CASTPSGGDIQYF. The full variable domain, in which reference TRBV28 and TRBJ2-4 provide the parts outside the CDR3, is DVKVTQSSRYLVKRTGEKVFLECVQDMDHENMFWYRQDPGLGLRLIYFSYDVKMKEKGDIPEGYSVSREKKERFSLILESASTNQTSMYLCASTPSGGDIQYFGAGTRLSVL.

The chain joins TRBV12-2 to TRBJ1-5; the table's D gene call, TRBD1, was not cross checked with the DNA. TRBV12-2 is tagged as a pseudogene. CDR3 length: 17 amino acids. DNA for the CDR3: TGTGCAAGTCGCTTAGGGGGTGGCAGGCAGGGCAGTCAGCCCCAGCATTTT. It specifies CASRLGGGRQGSQPQHF.

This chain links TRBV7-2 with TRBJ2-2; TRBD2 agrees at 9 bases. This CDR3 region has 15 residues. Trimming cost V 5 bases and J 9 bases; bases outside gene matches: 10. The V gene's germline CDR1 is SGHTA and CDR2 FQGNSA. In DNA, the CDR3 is TGTGCCAGCAGCCCGTACGCTAGCGGGGACCGGGAGCTGTTTTTT. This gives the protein CASSPYASGDRELFF.

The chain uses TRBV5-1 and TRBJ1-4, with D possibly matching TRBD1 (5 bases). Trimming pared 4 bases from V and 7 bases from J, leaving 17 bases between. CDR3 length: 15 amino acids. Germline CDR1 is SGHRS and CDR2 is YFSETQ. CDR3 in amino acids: CASSRDSSGGEKLFF. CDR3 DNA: TGCGCCAGCAGCCGAGACAGTTCCGGCGGTGAAAAACTGTTTTTT.

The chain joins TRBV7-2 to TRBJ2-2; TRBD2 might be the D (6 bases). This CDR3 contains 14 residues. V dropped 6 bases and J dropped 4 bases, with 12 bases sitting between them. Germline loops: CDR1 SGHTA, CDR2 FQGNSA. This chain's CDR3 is CASSLAGSTGELFF. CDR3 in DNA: TGTGCCAGCAGTCTGGCGGGGAGCACCGGGGAGCTGTTTTTT.

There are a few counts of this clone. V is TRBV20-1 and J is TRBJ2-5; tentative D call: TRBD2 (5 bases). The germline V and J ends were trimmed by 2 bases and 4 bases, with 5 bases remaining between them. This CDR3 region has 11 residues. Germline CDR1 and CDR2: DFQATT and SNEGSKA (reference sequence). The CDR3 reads CSARRGETQYF. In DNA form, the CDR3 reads TGCAGTGCTAGACGGGGAGAGACCCAGTACTTC.

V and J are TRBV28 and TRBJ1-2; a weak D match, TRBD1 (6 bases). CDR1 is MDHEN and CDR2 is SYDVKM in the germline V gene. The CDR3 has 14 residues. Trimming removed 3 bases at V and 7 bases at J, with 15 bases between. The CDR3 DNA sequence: TGTGCCAGCAGTTTTAACAGGGAAGTTTTTGGCTACACCTTC. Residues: CASSFNREVFGYTF.

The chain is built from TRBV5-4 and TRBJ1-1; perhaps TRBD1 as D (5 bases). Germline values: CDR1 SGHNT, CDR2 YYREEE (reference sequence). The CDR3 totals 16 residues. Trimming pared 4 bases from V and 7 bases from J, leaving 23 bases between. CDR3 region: CASSLLGKRGLGEAFF. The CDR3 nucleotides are TGTGCCAGCAGCCTTTTGGGAAAAAGGGGATTGGGTGAAGCTTTCTTT.

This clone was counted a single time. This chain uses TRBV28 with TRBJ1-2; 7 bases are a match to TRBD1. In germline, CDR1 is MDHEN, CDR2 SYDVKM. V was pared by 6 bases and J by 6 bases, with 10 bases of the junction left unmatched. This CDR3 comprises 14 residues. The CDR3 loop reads CASRLGGTENGYTF. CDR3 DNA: TGTGCCAGCAGATTAGGCGGGACAGAAAATGGCTACACCTTC.

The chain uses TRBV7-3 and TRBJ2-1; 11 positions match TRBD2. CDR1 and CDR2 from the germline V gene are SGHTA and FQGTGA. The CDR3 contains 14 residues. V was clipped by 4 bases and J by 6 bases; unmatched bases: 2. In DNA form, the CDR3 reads TGTGCCAGCAGCTCGCTAGCGGGGGGCAATGAGCAGTTCTTC. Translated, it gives CASSSLAGGNEQFF.

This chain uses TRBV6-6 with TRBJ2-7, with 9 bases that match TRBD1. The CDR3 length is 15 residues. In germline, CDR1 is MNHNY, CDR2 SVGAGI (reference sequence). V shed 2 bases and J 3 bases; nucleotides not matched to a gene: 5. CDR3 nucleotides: TGTGCCAGCAGTTACCCGGGACAGGGTAACTACGAGCAGTACTTC. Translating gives CASSYPGQGNYEQYF.

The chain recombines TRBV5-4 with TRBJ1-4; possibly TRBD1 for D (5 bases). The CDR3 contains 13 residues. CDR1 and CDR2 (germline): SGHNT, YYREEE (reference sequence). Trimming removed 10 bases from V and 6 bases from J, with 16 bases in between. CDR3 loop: CAGGGAADEKLFF. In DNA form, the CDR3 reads TGTGCCGGGGGGGGTGCGGCGGATGAAAAACTGTTTTTT.

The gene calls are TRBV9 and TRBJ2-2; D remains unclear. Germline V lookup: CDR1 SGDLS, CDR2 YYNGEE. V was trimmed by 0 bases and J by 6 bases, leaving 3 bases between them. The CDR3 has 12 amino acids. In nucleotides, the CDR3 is TGTGCCAGCAGCGTAGACTCCGGGGAGCTGTTTTTT. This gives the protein CASSVDSGELFF.

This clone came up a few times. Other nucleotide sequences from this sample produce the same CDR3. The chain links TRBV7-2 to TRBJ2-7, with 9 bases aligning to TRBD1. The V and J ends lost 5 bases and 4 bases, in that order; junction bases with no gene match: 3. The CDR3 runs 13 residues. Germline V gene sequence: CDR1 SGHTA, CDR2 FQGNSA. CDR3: CASSRDRGYEQYF. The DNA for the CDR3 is TGTGCCAGCAGCCGAGACAGGGGGTACGAGCAGTACTTC.

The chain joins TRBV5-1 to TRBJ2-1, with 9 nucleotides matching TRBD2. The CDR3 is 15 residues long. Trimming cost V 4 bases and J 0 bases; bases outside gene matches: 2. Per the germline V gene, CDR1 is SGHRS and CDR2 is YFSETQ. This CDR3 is CASSPSGNSYNEQFF. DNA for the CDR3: TGCGCCAGCAGCCCTAGCGGGAACTCCTACAATGAGCAGTTCTTC.